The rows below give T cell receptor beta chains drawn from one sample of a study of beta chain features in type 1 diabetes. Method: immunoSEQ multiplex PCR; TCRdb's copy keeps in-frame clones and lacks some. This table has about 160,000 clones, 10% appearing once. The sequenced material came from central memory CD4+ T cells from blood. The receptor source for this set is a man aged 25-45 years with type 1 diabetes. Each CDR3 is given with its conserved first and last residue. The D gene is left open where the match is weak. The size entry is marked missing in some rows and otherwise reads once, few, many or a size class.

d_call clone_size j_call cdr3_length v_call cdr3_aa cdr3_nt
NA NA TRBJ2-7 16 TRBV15 CATSRDPGTPTYEQYF TGTGCCACCAGCAGAGATCCCGGGACACCGACCTACGAGCAGTACTTC
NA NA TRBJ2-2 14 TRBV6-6 CAGQKGLNTGELFF TGTGCCGGACAGAAGGGGTTGAACACCGGGGAGCTGTTTTTT
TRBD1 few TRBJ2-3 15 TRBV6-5 CASKQRQGTTDTQYF TGTGCCAGCAAGCAGCGACAGGGCACCACAGATACGCAGTATTTT
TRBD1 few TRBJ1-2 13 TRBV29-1 CSVEQGAFYGYTF TGCAGCGTTGAACAGGGGGCGTTTTATGGCTACACCTTC
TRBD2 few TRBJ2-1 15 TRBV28 CASSYPGLAIDEQFF TGTGCCAGCAGTTACCCGGGACTAGCGATCGATGAGCAGTTCTTC
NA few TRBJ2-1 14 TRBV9 CASSTLGQPNEQFF TGTGCCAGCAGCACTTTGGGCCAGCCTAATGAGCAGTTCTTC
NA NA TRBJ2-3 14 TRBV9 CASSVDRITDTQYF TGTGCCAGCAGCGTAGACAGAATCACAGATACGCAGTATTTT
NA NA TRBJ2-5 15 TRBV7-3 CASSPQGGVGETQYF TGTGCCAGCAGCCCGCAAGGGGGAGTGGGGGAGACCCAGTACTTC
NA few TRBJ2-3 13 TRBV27 CASSFTYRDTQYF TGTGCCAGCAGTTTCACCTACAGGGATACGCAGTATTTT
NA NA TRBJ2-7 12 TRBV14 CASSQDGYEQYF TGTGCCAGCAGCCAAGACGGTTACGAGCAGTACTTC
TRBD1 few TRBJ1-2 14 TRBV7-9 CASSFWTGGDGYTF TGTGCCAGCAGCTTTTGGACAGGGGGCGATGGCTACACCTTC
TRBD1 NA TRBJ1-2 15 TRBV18 CASSSGTEATYGYTF TGTGCCAGCTCGTCCGGGACAGAGGCTACCTATGGCTACACCTTC
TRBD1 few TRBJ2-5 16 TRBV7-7 CASSLGRQGYQETQYF TGTGCCAGCAGCTTAGGGAGACAGGGGTATCAAGAGACCCAGTACTTC
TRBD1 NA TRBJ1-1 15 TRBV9 CASSVAPTGLTEAFF TGTGCCAGCAGCGTAGCCCCGACAGGGTTGACTGAAGCTTTCTTT
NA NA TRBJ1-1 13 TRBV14 CASSQGRYTEAFF TGTGCCAGCAGCCAAGGCAGATACACTGAAGCTTTCTTT
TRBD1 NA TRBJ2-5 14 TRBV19 CASADRGAGETQYF TGTGCCAGTGCGGACAGGGGAGCGGGGGAGACCCAGTACTTC
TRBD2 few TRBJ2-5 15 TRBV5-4 CASSFGWGTGGTQYF TGTGCCAGCAGCTTTGGATGGGGCACGGGGGGGACCCAGTACTTC
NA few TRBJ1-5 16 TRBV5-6 CASSRSGRRVYQPQHF TGTGCCAGCAGCCGATCCGGGAGGAGAGTGTACCAGCCCCAGCATTTT
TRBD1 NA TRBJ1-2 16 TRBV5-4 CASSLKARGQRSGYTF TGTGCCAGCAGCTTGAAGGCCAGGGGGCAGCGTAGTGGCTACACCTTC
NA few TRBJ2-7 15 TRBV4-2 CASSQGSGGAYEQYF TGTGCCAGCAGCCAAGGATCCGGGGGTGCCTACGAGCAGTACTTC
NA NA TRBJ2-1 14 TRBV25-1 CASSEEGGYNEQFF TGTGCCAGCAGTGAAGAGGGAGGCTACAATGAGCAGTTCTTC
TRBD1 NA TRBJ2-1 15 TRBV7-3 CASSLQGGTYNEQFF TGTGCCAGCAGCCTTCAAGGGGGCACCTACAATGAGCAGTTCTTC
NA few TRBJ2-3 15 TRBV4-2 CASTRRESSTDTQYF TGTGCCAGTACCCGGAGGGAATCTAGCACAGATACGCAGTATTTT
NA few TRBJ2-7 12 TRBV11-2 CASSLSPYEQYF TGTGCCAGCAGCCTATCACCCTACGAGCAGTACTTC
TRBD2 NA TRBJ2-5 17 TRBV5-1 CASSLGTSGKYGETQYF TGCGCCAGCAGCTTGGGGACTAGCGGGAAGTACGGAGAGACCCAGTACTTC
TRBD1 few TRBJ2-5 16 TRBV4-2 CASSQTGTGGGETQYF TGTGCCAGCAGCCAAACCGGGACAGGGGGCGGCGAGACCCAGTACTTC
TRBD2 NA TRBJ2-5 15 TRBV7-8 CASRTPQRGQETQYF TGTGCCAGCAGAACCCCCCAGCGGGGACAAGAGACCCAGTACTTC
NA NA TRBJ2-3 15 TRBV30 CAWAGKGDFTDTQYF TGTGCCTGGGCCGGCAAGGGGGATTTCACAGATACGCAGTATTTT
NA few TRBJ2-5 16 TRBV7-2 CASSLRGRGPQETQYF TGTGCCAGCAGCTTAAGGGGCAGGGGCCCTCAAGAGACCCAGTACTTC
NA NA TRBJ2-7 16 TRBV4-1 CASSFTGGTSTYEQYF TGCGCCAGCAGCTTCACAGGTGGGACATCCACCTACGAGCAGTACTTC
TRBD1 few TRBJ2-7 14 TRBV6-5 CASSYGQGTYEQYF TGTGCCAGCAGTTACGGACAGGGGACCTACGAGCAGTACTTC
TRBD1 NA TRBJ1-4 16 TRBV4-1 CASSQDRQGKNEKLFF TGCGCCAGCAGCCAAGATCGACAGGGGAAAAATGAAAAACTGTTTTTT
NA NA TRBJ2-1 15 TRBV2 CASSDLLPGANEQFF TGTGCCAGCAGTGATCTTCTCCCCGGTGCGAATGAGCAGTTCTTC
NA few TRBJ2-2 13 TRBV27 CASTFRGTGELFF TGTGCCAGCACCTTCCGGGGCACCGGGGAGCTGTTTTTT
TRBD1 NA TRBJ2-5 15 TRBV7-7 CASSTGTGNTETQYF TGTGCTAGCAGCACGGGGACAGGGAATACCGAGACCCAGTACTTC
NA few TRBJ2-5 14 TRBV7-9 CASSLEMAGETQYF TGTGCCAGCAGCTTAGAAATGGCTGGAGAGACCCAGTACTTC
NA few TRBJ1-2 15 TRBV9 CASSVAPQGDYGYTF TGTGCCAGCAGCGTAGCCCCCCAGGGTGACTATGGCTACACCTTC
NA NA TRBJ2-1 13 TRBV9 CASSVLGDNEQFF TGTGCCAGCAGCGTCCTAGGAGACAATGAGCAGTTCTTC
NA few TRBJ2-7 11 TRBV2 CASTRAYEQYF TGTGCCAGCACCAGGGCCTACGAGCAGTACTTC